The 20 T cell receptor beta chains listed next were all sequenced from one sample in a study of cytomegalovirus exposure and HLA in healthy donors. The PCR made use of 60 Vbeta and 13 Jbeta primers. Produced via immunoSEQ multiplex PCR; TCRdb's table is partial and in-frame only. Found here are some 150,000 clones, under 75% of them singletons; the top ten hold 5.5% to 9%. Sequenced input: PBMCs. Source of these receptors: an older woman in good health and CMV-seropositive.

The V call is TRBV4-1, the J call TRBJ2-7; 10 positions agree with TRBD2. Germline assignment: CDR1 MGHRA and CDR2 YSYEKL. The CDR3 sequence is 16 residues long. The V segment lost 4 bases and the J segment 2 bases; nucleotides outside the gene matches: 8. The chain's CDR3 is CASSPQRTSGPYEQYF. In nucleotides, the CDR3 is TGCGCCAGCAGCCCCCAACGGACTAGCGGACCCTACGAGCAGTACTTC.

The rearrangement links TRBV5-4 to TRBJ2-5; perhaps TRBD1 as D (5 bases). Between the trimmed V and J ends, which lost 5 bases and 3 bases, there was a span of 5 bases. The CDR3 extends over 11 amino acids. CDR1 and CDR2 (germline): SGHNT, YYREEE (reference sequence). CDR3 nucleotides: TGTGCCAGCAGAGGGGAAGAGACCCAGTACTTC. Translation gives CASRGEETQYF.

CDR3 region: CATSRVDRAEPQHF. The CDR3 DNA is TGTGCCACCAGCAGGGTAGACAGGGCTGAACCCCAGCATTTT. V usage is TRBV15 and J usage is TRBJ1-5, with 7 positions matching TRBD1. Germline CDR1 is LNHNV and CDR2 is YYDKDF (reference sequence). CDR3 length: 14 residues. The V segment lost 3 bases and the J segment 10 bases; nucleotides outside the gene matches: 9.

The gene calls are TRBV29-1 and TRBJ1-1; maybe TRBD1 (5 bases). V gave up 0 bases and J gave up 5 bases, with 10 bases separating them. The CDR3 has 13 residues. CDR1 is SQVTM and CDR2 is ANQGSEA in the germline V gene. This CDR3 is CSVEDQAGTEAFF. CDR3 DNA sequence: TGCAGCGTTGAAGATCAGGCAGGGACTGAAGCTTTCTTT.

This chain links TRBV9 with TRBJ2-2; 9 bases line up with TRBD2. The CDR3 is made up of 16 amino acids. Germline trimming cut 4 bases from V and 2 bases from J; bases unmatched to any gene: 6. Germline CDR1 and CDR2: SGDLS and YYNGEE. In nucleotides, the CDR3 is TGTGCCAGCAGCATTAGCGGGAGCCCTAACACCGGGGAGCTGTTTTTT. This sequence encodes CASSISGSPNTGELFF.

This clone was recorded once. The chain uses TRBV7-9 and TRBJ2-5; 9 positions match TRBD1. J gave up 4 bases and V 8 bases, and 8 bases lay outside the gene matches. The CDR3 is 14 residues long. Germline CDR1 SEHNR, CDR2 FQNEAQ (reference sequence). The CDR3 protein is CASDRGKGIETQYF. DNA of the CDR3: TGTGCCAGCGACAGGGGGAAGGGTATAGAGACCCAGTACTTC.

This clone was detected a few times. This chain joins TRBV19 and TRBJ2-1, with 14 bases lining up with TRBD2. The germline V gene has CDR1 LNHDA and CDR2 SQIVND (reference sequence). V shed 4 bases and J 2 bases; nucleotides not matched to a gene: 4. The CDR3 is 17 amino acids. This CDR3 is CASSKGLAGATYNEQFF. Here the CDR3 DNA reads TGTGCCAGTAGTAAGGGACTAGCGGGAGCCACCTACAATGAGCAGTTCTTC.

The gene calls are TRBV7-9 and TRBJ2-5; possible D gene TRBD1, 6 bases. The J call may be mistaken, given a closer DNA end match to TRBJ2-7. The germline CDR1 and CDR2 sequences are SEHNR and FQNEAQ (reference sequence). The CDR3 totals 13 residues. The CDR3 region has the DNA TGTGCCAGCAGCTCGATGGCAGGGGACGAGCAGTACTTC. Translating it yields CASSSMAGDEQYF.

The chain recombines TRBV9 with TRBJ2-7; 7 nucleotides agree with TRBD1. V dropped 4 bases and J dropped 7; count of bases not matched to a gene: 11. There are 14 residues in the CDR3. Germline CDR1 reads SGDLS; CDR2 reads YYNGEE. CDR3: CASSPNRGHGEQYF. In DNA form, the CDR3 reads TGTGCCAGCAGCCCGAACAGGGGCCATGGGGAGCAGTACTTC.

The CDR3 DNA follows: TGTGCCAGCAAAGTCGCGGGCGGGGATACGCAGTATTTT. This gives the protein CASKVAGGDTQYF. V is TRBV7-8 and J is TRBJ2-3, with TRBD2 as a possible D gene (5 bases). Germline V gives CDR1 SGHVS, CDR2 FQNEAQ. This CDR3 has 13 residues. Trimming took off 7 bases at V and 6 bases at J, with 14 bases between the two ends.

DNA for the CDR3: TGTGCCAGCAGTTTACTGGGGGGACAGGGACTTTACGAGCAGTACTTC. Translating gives CASSLLGGQGLYEQYF. The chain employs TRBV27 and TRBJ2-7; 9 nucleotides agree with TRBD1. Germline CDR1 is MNHEY and CDR2 is SMNVEV (reference sequence). Trimming took 2 bases from V and 4 from J; bases not matched to a gene: 9. The CDR3 contains 16 residues.

This chain connects TRBV30 to TRBJ2-1; TRBD2 matches 15 bases. Germline V lookup: CDR1 GTSNPN, CDR2 SVGIG (reference sequence). With 4 bases clipped from V and 0 bases from J, the junction kept 10 bases outside the gene matches. The CDR3 is made up of 19 amino acids. The CDR3 DNA reads as TGTGCCTGGACCCGAGGGACTAGCGGGAGGCGCCTCTCCTACAATGAGCAGTTCTTC. Its protein product is CAWTRGTSGRRLSYNEQFF.

The J gene is TRBJ2-7, the V gene TRBV6-5; no clear D. Between the trimmed V and J ends, which lost 0 bases and 5 bases, there was a span of 14 bases. The CDR3 runs to 15 residues. Looked up from germline, CDR1 is MNHEY and CDR2 is SVGAGI. As DNA, the CDR3 is TGTGCCAGCAGTTACTCGGTGAGGTTACAAGACGAGCAGTACTTC. This encodes CASSYSVRLQDEQYF.

Comment on this clone: Other nucleotide sequences from this sample produce the same CDR3. The rearrangement links TRBV28 to TRBJ1-4, with D tentatively TRBD1 (5 bases). CDR3 length: 13 amino acids. V shed 2 bases and J shed 8 bases, with 9 bases lying between them. From germline, CDR1 is MDHEN and CDR2 SYDVKM. CDR3 bases: TGTGCCAGCAGTTTAGGTAGGGGCGAAAAACTGTTTTTT. Residues: CASSLGRGEKLFF.

The genes are TRBV18 and TRBJ2-1; D call uncertain. This CDR3 has 16 residues. Germline V CDR1 and CDR2: KGHSH, LQKENI. V was pared by 3 bases and J by 0 bases, with 12 bases between. In DNA, the CDR3 is TGTGCCAGCTCACCTTGGGCCGGTACCTCCTACAATGAGCAGTTCTTC. This gives the protein CASSPWAGTSYNEQFF.

The rearrangement links TRBV30 to TRBJ2-1, with 8 positions matching TRBD1. Germline trimming cut 5 bases from V and 0 bases from J; bases unmatched to any gene: 6. The CDR3 sequence is 15 residues long. Per germline, CDR1 GTSNPN and CDR2 SVGIG (reference sequence). The CDR3 is CAWSGGLSSYNEQFF. The CDR3 DNA sequence: TGTGCCTGGTCAGGGGGCCTTAGCTCCTACAATGAGCAGTTCTTC.

The chain recombines TRBV9 with TRBJ2-1; 14 nucleotides line up with TRBD2. This CDR3 spans 19 amino acids. The germline gives CDR1 SGDLS, CDR2 YYNGEE. Germline trimming cut 3 bases from V and 4 bases from J; bases unmatched to any gene: 12. The CDR3 bases are TGTGCCAGCAGCGCTTCCGGGACTAGCGGGAGTATTGCATACAATGAGCAGTTCTTC. Protein sequence: CASSASGTSGSIAYNEQFF.

V and J are TRBV28 and TRBJ2-1, with TRBD2 identical over 13 bases. V was pared by 8 bases and J by 9 bases, with 16 bases of the junction left unmatched. Per the germline V gene, CDR1 is MDHEN and CDR2 is SYDVKM. CDR3 length: 17 amino acids. DNA for the CDR3: TGTGCCAGCCAACGAAGGGGAGGACTAGCGGGAGTCTCTGAGCAGTTCTTC. Translated, it gives CASQRRGGLAGVSEQFF.

A few counts support this clone. The chain recombines TRBV9 with TRBJ2-1; 11 nucleotides align to TRBD2. Unmatched junction bases numbered 5, after V lost 4 bases and J lost 5 bases. The germline gives CDR1 SGDLS, CDR2 YYNGEE. CDR3 size: 15 residues. CDR3 coding DNA: TGTGCCAGCAGCACACTAGCGGGAGCCGACAATGAGCAGTTCTTC. It is translated as CASSTLAGADNEQFF. The complete variable domain, with remaining parts taken from reference TRBV9 and TRBJ2-1, reads DSGVTQTPKHLITATGQRVTLRCSPRSGDLSVYWYQQSLDQGLQFLIQYYNGEERAKGNILERFSAQQFPDLHSELNLSSLELGDSALYFCASSTLAGADNEQFFGPGTRLTVL.

The V gene is TRBV7-9, the J gene TRBJ1-5; 8 bases are a match to TRBD1. The CDR3 is made up of 15 amino acids. Germline CDR1 is SEHNR and CDR2 is FQNEAQ (reference sequence). J gave up 4 bases and V 5 bases, and 7 bases lay outside the gene matches. CDR3 nucleotides: TGTGCCAGCAGCGTCGGACAGGGTCGGAATCAGCCCCAGCATTTT. It encodes CASSVGQGRNQPQHF. Full variable domain (rest looked up from reference TRBV7-9 and TRBJ1-5): DTGVSQNPRHKITKRGQNVTFRCDPISEHNRLYWYRQTLGQGPEFLTYFQNEAQLEKSRLLSDRFSAERPKGSFSTLEIQRTEQGDSAMYLCASSVGQGRNQPQHFGDGTRLSIL.